The 10 T cell receptor beta chains below come from one sample, sequenced in a study of blood T cells in healthy people across ages. A second PCR, run for roughly 7 to 11 cycles, used a sample-barcoded 5' primer plus a J-beta primer mix. TCRdb reanalysed the 5' RACE reads using MiXCR and keeps one entry per CDR3 protein. The sample shows about 680,000 distinct CDR3 sequences, about half of them seen only once. Sequenced sample: blood. These receptors were taken from a woman aged 55-70 years in good health.

The V gene is TRBV10-3, the J gene TRBJ2-6; 7 nucleotides agree with TRBD1. The CDR3 is made up of 16 amino acids. The trim removed 4 bases at V and 6 bases at J, leaving 9 bases unmatched. Germline V gene sequence: CDR1 ENHRY, CDR2 SYGVKD. CDR3 bases: TGTGCCATCAGTGGAGACAGGGTTGGTCCGGCCAACGTCCTGACTTTC. Encoded protein: CAISGDRVGPANVLTF.

As regards this clonotype: At one boundary the junction diverges from the germline segment, which might be a read error. V gene TRBV7-2 combines with J gene TRBJ2-6; D is perhaps TRBD1 (5 bases). Per the germline V gene, CDR1 is SGHTA and CDR2 is FQGNSA. This CDR3 is 15 amino acids long. For the CDR3, the DNA is TGTGCCAGCAGCCGTGGACGTTCTGGGGCCAACGCCCTGACTTTC. It translates to CASSRGRSGANALTF. The full variable domain, in which reference TRBV7-2 and TRBJ2-6 provide the parts outside the CDR3, is GAGVSQSPSNKVTEKGKDVELRCDPISGHTALYWYRQSLGQGLEFLIYFQGNSAPDKSGLPSDRFSAERTGGSVSTLTIQRTQQEDSAVYLCASSRGRSGANALTFGAGSRLTVL.

This clonotype was counted a single time. The gene calls are TRBV3-1 and TRBJ2-5; TRBD1 might be the D (5 bases). The J call may be faulty, since TRBJ2-7 better matches the DNA end. The CDR3 sequence is 15 residues long. The germline V gene encodes CDR1 LGHDT and CDR2 YNNKEL (reference sequence). Here the CDR3 DNA reads TGTGCCAGCAGCCAAGATCTAAGGGGATCCTACGAGCAGTACTTC. It specifies CASSQDLRGSYEQYF.

The chain combines TRBV7-2 with TRBJ2-7; D is unclear. CDR3 size: 16 residues. Germline loops: CDR1 SGHTA, CDR2 FQGNSA. V was cut by 1 base and J by 2 bases, with 15 bases left in between. Written as DNA, the CDR3 is TGTGCCAGCAGCTTAGGCTCAGTGACAATCCCCTACGAGCAGTACTTC. Translated, it gives CASSLGSVTIPYEQYF.

V is TRBV18 and J is TRBJ2-1; the match to TRBD2 covers 10 bases. The CDR3 is made up of 15 amino acids. V was pared by 3 bases and J by 8 bases, with 7 bases of the junction left unmatched. Per the germline V gene, CDR1 is KGHSH and CDR2 is LQKENI. In DNA form, the CDR3 reads TGTGCCAGCTCACCGGAAGCGGGAGGGTCATATGAGCAGTTCTTC. Translation gives CASSPEAGGSYEQFF. The whole variable domain, filled in from reference TRBV18 and TRBJ2-1, reads NAGVMQNPRHLVRRRGQEARLRCSPMKGHSHVYWYRQLPEEGLKFMVYLQKENIIDESGMPKERFSAEFPKEGPSILRIQQVVRGDSAAYFCASSPEAGGSYEQFFGPGTRLTVL.

V is TRBV27 and J is TRBJ1-2; 7 nucleotides line up with TRBD1. The CDR3 is 14 amino acids. Germline-derived CDR1 and CDR2 are MNHEY and SMNVEV (reference sequence). V gave up 2 bases and J gave up 4 bases; unmatched junction bases: 4. CDR3: CASSLQGQTYGYTF. Written as DNA, the CDR3 is TGTGCCAGCAGTTTACAGGGACAGACCTATGGCTACACCTTC.

This chain uses TRBV20-1 with TRBJ2-7; 11 bases line up with TRBD2. Germline V gene lookup returns CDR1 DFQATT and CDR2 SNEGSKA (reference sequence). The CDR3 has 14 residues. V lost 3 bases to trimming and J lost 0 bases; unmatched junction nucleotides: 1. In DNA form, the CDR3 reads TGCAGTGCTAGGGGACTAGCGGACTCCTACGAGCAGTACTTC. Its protein is CSARGLADSYEQYF.

Concerning this clonotype itself: A read error may explain this, as a much larger clone is one base away. The chain links TRBV9 to TRBJ2-5, with 7 bases identical to TRBD1. V dropped 3 bases and J dropped 5; count of bases not matched to a gene: 7. Looked up from germline, CDR1 is SGDLS and CDR2 is YYNGEE. The CDR3 runs 14 residues. The CDR3 loop reads CASSESGQSETQYF. CDR3 sequence (DNA): TGTGCCAGCAGCGAATCGGGACAGTCCGAGACCCAGTACTTC. Combining the CDR3 with reference TRBV9 and TRBJ2-5 gives the whole variable domain DSGVTQTPKHLITATGQRVTLRCSPRSGDLSVYWYQQSLDQGLQFLIQYYNGEERAKGNILERFSAQQFPDLHSELNLSSLELGDSALYFCASSESGQSETQYFGPGTRLLVL.

As concerns this clonotype: One end of the junction is discordant with germline, which a read error may explain. The chain recombines TRBV20-1 with TRBJ2-1; no reliable D call. The CDR3 extends over 11 amino acids. Germline CDR1 and CDR2: DFQATT and SNEGSKA (reference sequence). The CDR3 DNA is TGCAGTGCCAGATGGCGGAATGTGCAGTTCTTC. This gives the protein CSARWRNVQFF.

The V call is TRBV10-3, the J call TRBJ2-2, with D perhaps matching TRBD2 (5 bases). V shed 4 bases and J shed 6 bases, with 15 bases lying between them. The CDR3 covers 15 residues. CDR1 and CDR2 from the germline V gene are ENHRY and SYGVKD. CDR3 bases: TGTGCCATCAGTGCTAGTGGGAGTGGGCCCGGGGAGCTGTTTTTT. It codes for CAISASGSGPGELFF.